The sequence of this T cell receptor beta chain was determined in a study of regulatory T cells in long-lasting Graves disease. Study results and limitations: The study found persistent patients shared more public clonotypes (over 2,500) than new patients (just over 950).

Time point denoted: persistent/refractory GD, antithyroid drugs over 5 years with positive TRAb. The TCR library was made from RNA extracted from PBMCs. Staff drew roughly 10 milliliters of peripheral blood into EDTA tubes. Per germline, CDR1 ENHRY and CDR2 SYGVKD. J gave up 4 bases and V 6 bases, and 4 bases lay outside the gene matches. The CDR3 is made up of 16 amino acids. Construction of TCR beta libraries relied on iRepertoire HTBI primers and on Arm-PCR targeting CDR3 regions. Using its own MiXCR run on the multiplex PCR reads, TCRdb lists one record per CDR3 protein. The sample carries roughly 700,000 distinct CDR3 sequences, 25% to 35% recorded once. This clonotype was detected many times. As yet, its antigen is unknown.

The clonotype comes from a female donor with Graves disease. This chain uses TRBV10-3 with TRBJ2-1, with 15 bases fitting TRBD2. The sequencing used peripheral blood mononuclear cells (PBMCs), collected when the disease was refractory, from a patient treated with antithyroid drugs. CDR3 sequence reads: CAIRGTSGRYYNEQFF. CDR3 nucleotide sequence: TGTGCCATCAGGGGGACTAGCGGGAGGTATTACAATGAGCAGTTCTTC.